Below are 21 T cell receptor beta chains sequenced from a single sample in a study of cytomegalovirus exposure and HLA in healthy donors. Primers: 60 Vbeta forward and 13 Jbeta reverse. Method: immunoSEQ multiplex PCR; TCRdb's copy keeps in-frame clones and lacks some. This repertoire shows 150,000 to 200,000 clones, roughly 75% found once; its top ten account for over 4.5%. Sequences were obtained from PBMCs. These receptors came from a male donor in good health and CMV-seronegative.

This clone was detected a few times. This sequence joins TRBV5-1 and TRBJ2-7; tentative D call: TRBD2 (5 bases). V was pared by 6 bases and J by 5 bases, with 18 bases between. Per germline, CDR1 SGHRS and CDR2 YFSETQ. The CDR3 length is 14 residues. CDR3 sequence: CASNLRGNSNEQYF. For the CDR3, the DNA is TGCGCCAGCAATTTACGGGGAAACAGTAACGAGCAGTACTTC.

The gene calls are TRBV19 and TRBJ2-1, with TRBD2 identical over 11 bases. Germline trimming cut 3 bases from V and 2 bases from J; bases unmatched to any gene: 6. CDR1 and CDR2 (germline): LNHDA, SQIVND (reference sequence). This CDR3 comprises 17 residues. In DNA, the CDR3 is TGTGCCAGTAGTATCAGGGCTAGCGGGAGGACCTACAATGAGCAGTTCTTC. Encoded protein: CASSIRASGRTYNEQFF.

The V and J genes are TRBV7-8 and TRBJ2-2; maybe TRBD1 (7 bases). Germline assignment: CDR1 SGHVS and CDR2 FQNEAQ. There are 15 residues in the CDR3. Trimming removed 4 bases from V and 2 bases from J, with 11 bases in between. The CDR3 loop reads CASSSRDRNTGELFF. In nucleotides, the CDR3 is TGTGCCAGCAGCTCGCGGGACAGAAACACCGGGGAGCTGTTTTTT. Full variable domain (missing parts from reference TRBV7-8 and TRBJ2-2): GAGVSQSPRYKVAKRGQDVALRCDPISGHVSLFWYQQALGQGPEFLTYFQNEAQLDKSGLPSDRFFAERPEGSVSTLKIQRTQQEDSAVYLCASSSRDRNTGELFFGEGSRLTVL.

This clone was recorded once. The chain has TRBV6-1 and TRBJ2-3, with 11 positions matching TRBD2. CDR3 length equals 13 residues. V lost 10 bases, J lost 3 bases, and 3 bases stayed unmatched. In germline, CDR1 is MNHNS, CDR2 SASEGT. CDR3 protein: CATRLAGTDTQYF. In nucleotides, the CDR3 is TGTGCCACCCGACTAGCGGGGACAGATACGCAGTATTTT.

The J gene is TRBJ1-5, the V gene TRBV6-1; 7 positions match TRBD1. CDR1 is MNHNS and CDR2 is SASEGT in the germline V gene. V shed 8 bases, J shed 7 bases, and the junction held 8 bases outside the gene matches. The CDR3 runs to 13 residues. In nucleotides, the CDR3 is TGTGCCAGCCAACAGGGGATAGTACAGCCCCAGCATTTT. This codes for CASQQGIVQPQHF.

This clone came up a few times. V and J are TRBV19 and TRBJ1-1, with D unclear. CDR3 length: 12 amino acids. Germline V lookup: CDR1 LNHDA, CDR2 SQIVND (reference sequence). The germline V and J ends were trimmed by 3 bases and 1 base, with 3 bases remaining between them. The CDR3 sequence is CASSIWNTEAFF. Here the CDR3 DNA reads TGTGCCAGTAGTATCTGGAACACTGAAGCTTTCTTT.

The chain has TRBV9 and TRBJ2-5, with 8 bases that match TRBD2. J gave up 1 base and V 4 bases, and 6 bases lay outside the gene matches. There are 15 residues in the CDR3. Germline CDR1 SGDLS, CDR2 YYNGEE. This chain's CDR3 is CASSPTGTSQETQYF. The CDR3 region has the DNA TGTGCCAGCAGCCCGACCGGGACTAGCCAAGAGACCCAGTACTTC.

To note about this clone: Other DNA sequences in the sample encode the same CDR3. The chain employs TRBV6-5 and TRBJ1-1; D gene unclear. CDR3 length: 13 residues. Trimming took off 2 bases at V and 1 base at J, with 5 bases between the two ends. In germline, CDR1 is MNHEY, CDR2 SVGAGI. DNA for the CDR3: TGTGCCAGCAGTTACGGCCAGAACACTGAAGCTTTCTTT. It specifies CASSYGQNTEAFF.

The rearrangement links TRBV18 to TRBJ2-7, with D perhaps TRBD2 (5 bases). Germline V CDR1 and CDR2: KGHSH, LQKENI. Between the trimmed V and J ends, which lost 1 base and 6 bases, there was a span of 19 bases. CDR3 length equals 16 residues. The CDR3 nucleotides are TGTGCCAGCTCACCACGAGACCCGACGGGGTCCGGCGAGCAGTACTTC. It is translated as CASSPRDPTGSGEQYF. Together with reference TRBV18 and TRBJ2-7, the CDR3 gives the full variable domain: NAGVMQNPRHLVRRRGQEARLRCSPMKGHSHVYWYRQLPEEGLKFMVYLQKENIIDESGMPKERFSAEFPKEGPSILRIQQVVRGDSAAYFCASSPRDPTGSGEQYFGPGTRLTVT.

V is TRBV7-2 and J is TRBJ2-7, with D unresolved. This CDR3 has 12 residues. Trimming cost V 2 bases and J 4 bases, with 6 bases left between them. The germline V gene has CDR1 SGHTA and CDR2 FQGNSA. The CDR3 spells CASSLQVYEQYF. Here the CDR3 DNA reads TGTGCCAGCAGCTTACAGGTTTACGAGCAGTACTTC.

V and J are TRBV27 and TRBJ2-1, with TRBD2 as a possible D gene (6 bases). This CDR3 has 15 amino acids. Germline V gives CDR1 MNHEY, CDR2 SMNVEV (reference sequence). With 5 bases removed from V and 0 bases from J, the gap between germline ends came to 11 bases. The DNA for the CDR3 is TGTGCCAGCAGTCTAGCGCATAGCTCCTACAATGAGCAGTTCTTC. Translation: CASSLAHSSYNEQFF.

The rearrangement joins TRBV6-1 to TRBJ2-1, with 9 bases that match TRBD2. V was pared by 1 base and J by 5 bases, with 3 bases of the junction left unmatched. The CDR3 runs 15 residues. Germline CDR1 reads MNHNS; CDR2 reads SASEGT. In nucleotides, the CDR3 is TGTGCCAGCAGTGAAGGGACTAGCGCCAACAATGAGCAGTTCTTC. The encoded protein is CASSEGTSANNEQFF.

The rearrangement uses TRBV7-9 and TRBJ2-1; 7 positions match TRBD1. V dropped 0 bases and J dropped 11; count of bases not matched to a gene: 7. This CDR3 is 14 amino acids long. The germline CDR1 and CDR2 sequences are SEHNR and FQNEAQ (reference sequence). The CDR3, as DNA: TGTGCCAGCAGCTTAGCCTTTGGACAGGAGAAGCAGTTCTTC. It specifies CASSLAFGQEKQFF.

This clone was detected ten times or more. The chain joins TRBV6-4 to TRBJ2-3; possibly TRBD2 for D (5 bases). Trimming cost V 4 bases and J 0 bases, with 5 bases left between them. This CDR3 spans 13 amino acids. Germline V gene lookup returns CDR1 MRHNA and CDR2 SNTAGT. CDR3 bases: TGTGCCAGCAGTGGCGGGAGCACAGATACGCAGTATTTT. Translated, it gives CASSGGSTDTQYF.

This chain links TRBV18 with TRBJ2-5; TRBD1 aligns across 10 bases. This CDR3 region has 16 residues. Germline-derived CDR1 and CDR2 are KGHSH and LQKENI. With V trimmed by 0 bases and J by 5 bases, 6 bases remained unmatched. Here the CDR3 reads CASSPPKTGGSETQYF. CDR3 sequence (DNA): TGTGCCAGCTCACCACCGAAGACAGGGGGCAGTGAGACCCAGTACTTC.

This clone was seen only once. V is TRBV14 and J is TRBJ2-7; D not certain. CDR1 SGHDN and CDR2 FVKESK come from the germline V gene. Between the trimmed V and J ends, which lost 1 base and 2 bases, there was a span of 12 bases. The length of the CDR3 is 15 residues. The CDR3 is CASSQGRDMAYEQYF. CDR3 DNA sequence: TGTGCCAGCAGCCAAGGGCGCGACATGGCCTACGAGCAGTACTTC.

The CDR3 loop is CASINRDRENTEAFF. For the CDR3, the DNA is TGTGCCAGCATCAACCGGGACAGGGAGAACACTGAAGCTTTCTTT. V is TRBV9 and J is TRBJ1-1, with TRBD1 matching 9 bases. This CDR3 region has 15 residues. Germline V lookup: CDR1 SGDLS, CDR2 YYNGEE. V shed 6 bases and J 1 base; nucleotides not matched to a gene: 7.

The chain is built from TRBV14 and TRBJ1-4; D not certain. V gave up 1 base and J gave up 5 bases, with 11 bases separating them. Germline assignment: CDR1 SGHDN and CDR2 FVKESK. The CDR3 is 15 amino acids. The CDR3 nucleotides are TGTGCCAGCAGCCAAGGGCCAGGCGAAAATGAAAAACTGTTTTTT. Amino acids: CASSQGPGENEKLFF.

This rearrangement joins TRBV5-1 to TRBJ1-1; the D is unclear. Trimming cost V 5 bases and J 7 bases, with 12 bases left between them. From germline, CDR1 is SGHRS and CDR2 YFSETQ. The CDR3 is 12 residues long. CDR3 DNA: TGCGCCAGCAGAGCAGGCCAACTTGAAGCTTTCTTT. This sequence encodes CASRAGQLEAFF.

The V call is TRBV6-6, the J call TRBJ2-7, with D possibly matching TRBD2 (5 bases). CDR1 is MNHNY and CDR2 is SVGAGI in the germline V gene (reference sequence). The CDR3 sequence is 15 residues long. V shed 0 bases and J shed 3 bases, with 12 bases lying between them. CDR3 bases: TGTGCCAGCAGTTACTCGAGCGGCAGATTCTACGAGCAGTACTTC. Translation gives CASSYSSGRFYEQYF.

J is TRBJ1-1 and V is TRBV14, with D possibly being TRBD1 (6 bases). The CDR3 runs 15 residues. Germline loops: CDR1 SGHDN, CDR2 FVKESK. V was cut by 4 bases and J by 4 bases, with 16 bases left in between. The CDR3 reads CASSPYIQGSTEAFF. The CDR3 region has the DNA TGTGCCAGCAGCCCCTACATACAGGGTAGCACTGAAGCTTTCTTT. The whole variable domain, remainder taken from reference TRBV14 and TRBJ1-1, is EAGVTQFPSHSVIEKGQTVTLRCDPISGHDNLYWYRRVMGKEIKFLLHFVKESKQDESGMPNNRFLAERTGGTYSTLKVQPAELEDSGVYFCASSPYIQGSTEAFFGQGTRLTVV.